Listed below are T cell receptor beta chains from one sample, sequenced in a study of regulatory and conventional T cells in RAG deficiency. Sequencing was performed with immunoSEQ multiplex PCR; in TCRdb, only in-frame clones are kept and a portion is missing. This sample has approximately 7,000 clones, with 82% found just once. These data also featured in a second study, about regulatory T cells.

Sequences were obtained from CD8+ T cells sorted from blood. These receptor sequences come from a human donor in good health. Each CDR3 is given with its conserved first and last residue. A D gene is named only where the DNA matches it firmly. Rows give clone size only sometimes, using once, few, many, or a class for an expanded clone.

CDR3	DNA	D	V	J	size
CASSGGLLSTDTQYF	TGTGCCAGCAGCGGGGGACTCCTGAGCACAGATACGCAGTATTTT	-	TRBV9	TRBJ2-3	-
CASSQEESGANVLTF	TGCGCCAGCAGCCAAGAAGAGTCTGGGGCCAACGTCCTGACTTTC	-	TRBV4-1	TRBJ2-6	-
CATVGQGAEAFF	TGTGCCACCGTGGGACAGGGGGCTGAAGCTTTCTTT	TRBD1	TRBV10-3	TRBJ1-1	-
CASSLSRTGQETQYF	TGTGCCAGCAGTCTCTCGCGGACAGGACAAGAGACCCAGTACTTC	TRBD1	TRBV28	TRBJ2-5	-
CASSLALNTEAFF	TGTGCCAGCAGCTTAGCACTGAACACTGAAGCTTTCTTT	-	TRBV7-2	TRBJ1-1	-
CASSLLVGVNEQYF	TGTGCCAGCAGTTTATTGGTGGGAGTCAACGAGCAGTACTTC	-	TRBV28	TRBJ2-7	-
CAWSVGEGSPLHF	TGTGCCTGGAGTGTAGGGGAAGGTTCACCCCTCCACTTT	-	TRBV30	TRBJ1-6	few
CASSLSSGGTDTQYF	TGTGCCAGCAGCTTGTCTAGCGGGGGCACAGATACGCAGTATTTT	TRBD2	TRBV5-6	TRBJ2-3	-
CASSYLSDRLVFF	TGTGCCAGCAGTTACCTATCGGACAGGTTAGTTTTCTTT	TRBD1	TRBV6-5	TRBJ1-1	-
CASRPGQGDQPQHF	TGTGCCAGCAGGCCGGGACAGGGGGATCAGCCCCAGCATTTT	TRBD1	TRBV11-2	TRBJ1-5	few
CASSGDSYEQYF	TGTGCCAGCTCGGGAGACAGCTACGAGCAGTACTTC	-	TRBV28	TRBJ2-7	-
CASSVETGGIDTQYF	TGTGCCAGCAGCGTAGAGACAGGGGGCATAGATACGCAGTATTTT	TRBD1	TRBV9	TRBJ2-3	few
CATDGLSYGYTF	TGTGCCACCGACGGACTTTCCTATGGCTACACCTTC	-	TRBV19	TRBJ1-2	few
CASSSRSWPEHF	TGTGCCAGCAGCTCCCGTTCGTGGCCCGAGCACTTC	-	TRBV11-2	TRBJ1-2	hyperexpanded
CASAGQGNSPLHF	TGTGCCAGCGCGGGACAGGGGAATTCACCCCTCCACTTT	TRBD1	TRBV9	TRBJ1-6	few
CASSVRMLDAGNTIYF	TGTGCCAGCAGTGTCCGGATGCTTGATGCTGGAAACACCATATATTTT	-	TRBV6-1	TRBJ1-3	-
CASSYWGWGTETQYF	TGTGCCAGCAGTTACTGGGGGTGGGGTACGGAGACCCAGTACTTC	-	TRBV6-5	TRBJ2-5	once
CASIRPAHLRYQPQHF	TGTGCCAGCATCAGACCCGCCCACCTGAGGTATCAGCCCCAGCATTTT	-	TRBV21-1	TRBJ1-5	-
CASMINTGELFF	TGCGCCAGCATGATAAACACCGGGGAGCTGTTTTTT	-	TRBV10-2	TRBJ2-2	-
CSARDAFDHF	TGCAGTGCTAGAGATGCCTTCGATCACTTC	-	TRBV20-1	TRBJ2-7	once
CASNGGVSTDTQYF	TGCGCCAGCAACGGAGGGGTCAGCACAGATACGCAGTATTTT	-	TRBV5-1	TRBJ2-3	-
CASAGTRRAYEQYF	TGTGCCAGCGCCGGGACACGGAGGGCCTACGAGCAGTACTTC	-	TRBV7-9	TRBJ2-7	-
CASSLEGGISGPRRGEQYF	TGTGCCAGCAGCTTGGAAGGGGGGATATCAGGGCCTCGACGTGGCGAGCAGTACTTC	-	TRBV4-2	TRBJ2-7	-
CAWSVRSSGGSDTQYF	TGTGCCTGGAGTGTAAGGTCCAGCGGGGGGTCAGATACGCAGTATTTT	TRBD2	TRBV30	TRBJ2-3	-
CASSLIEADTQYF	TGTGCCAGCAGCTTGATCGAAGCAGATACGCAGTATTTT	-	TRBV7-9	TRBJ2-3	medium-sized